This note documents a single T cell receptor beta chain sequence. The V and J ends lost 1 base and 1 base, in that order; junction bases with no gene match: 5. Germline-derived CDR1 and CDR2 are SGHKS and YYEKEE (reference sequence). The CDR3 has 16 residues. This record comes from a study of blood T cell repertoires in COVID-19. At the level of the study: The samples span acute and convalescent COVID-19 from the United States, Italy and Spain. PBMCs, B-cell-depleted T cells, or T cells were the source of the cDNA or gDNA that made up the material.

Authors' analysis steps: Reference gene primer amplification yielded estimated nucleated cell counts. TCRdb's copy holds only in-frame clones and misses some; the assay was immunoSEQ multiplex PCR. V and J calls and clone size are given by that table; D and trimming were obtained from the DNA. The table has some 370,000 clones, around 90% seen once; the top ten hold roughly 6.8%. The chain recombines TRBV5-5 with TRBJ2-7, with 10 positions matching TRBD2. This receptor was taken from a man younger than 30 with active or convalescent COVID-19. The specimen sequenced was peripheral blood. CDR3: CASSLSVTSGSYEQYF. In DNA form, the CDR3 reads TGTGCCAGCAGCTTGTCAGTGACTAGCGGGTCCTACGAGCAGTACTTC.